This TCR beta chain appears in the sequencing data of a study of post-analysis software for immune sequencing data. Across the study: The disease courses spanned relapsing-remitting, secondary progressive and progressive-relapsing forms of multiple sclerosis.

The CDR3 length is 14 residues. Trimming left V 10 bases short and J 10 bases short, with 23 bases between. A note on this clonotype: As yet, its antigen is unknown.

Incorporated into the TCR beta cDNA libraries were unique molecular identifiers, which served to reduce PCR and sequencing biases. Starting from roughly 1 to 10 million T cells, the study yielded roughly 0.5 million cDNA molecules. TCRdb passed the PCR reads through MiXCR, listing each CDR3 protein once. The sample contains 750,000 to 950,000 distinct CDR3 sequences, around 50% of which appear only once. Overall study results and limits: Those samples that were prepared in the same batch co-clustered strongly by F measure. There were roughly 5 TRBV segments more frequent in patients than controls, and TRBV5-6, TRBV5-1 and TRBV20-1 were among them. Significantly decreased normalized Chao1 diversity was recorded for multiple sclerosis patients relative to controls.

This receptor was identified in a girl aged 5 to 17 with multiple sclerosis. The rearrangement uses TRBV12-3 or TRBV12-4 and TRBJ2-1, with D tentatively TRBD1 (6 bases). Sequenced sample: blood. CDR3 sequence: CATLLGGTRKEQFF. CDR3 bases: TGTGCCACCCTTTTAGGGGGAACGCGGAAGGAGCAGTTCTTC.